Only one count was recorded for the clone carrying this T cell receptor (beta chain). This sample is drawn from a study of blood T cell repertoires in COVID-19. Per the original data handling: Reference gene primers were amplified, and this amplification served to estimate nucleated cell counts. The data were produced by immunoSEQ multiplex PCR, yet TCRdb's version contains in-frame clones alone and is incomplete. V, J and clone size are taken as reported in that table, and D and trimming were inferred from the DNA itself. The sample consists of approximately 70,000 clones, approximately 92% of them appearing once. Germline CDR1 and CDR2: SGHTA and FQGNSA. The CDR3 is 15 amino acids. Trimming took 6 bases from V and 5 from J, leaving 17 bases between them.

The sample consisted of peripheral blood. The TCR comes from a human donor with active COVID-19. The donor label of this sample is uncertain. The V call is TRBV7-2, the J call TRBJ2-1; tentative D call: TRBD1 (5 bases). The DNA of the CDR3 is TGTGCCAGCAGATTGGACCCCAGGGCCAACAATGAGCAGTTCTTC. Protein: CASRLDPRANNEQFF. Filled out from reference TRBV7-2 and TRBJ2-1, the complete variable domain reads GAGVSQSPSNKVTEKGKDVELRCDPISGHTALYWYRQSLGQGLEFLIYFQGNSAPDKSGLPSDRFSAERTGGSVSTLTIQRTQQEDSAVYLCASRLDPRANNEQFFGPGTRLTVL.